This TCR beta chain was observed in a study of CXCR3-negative and CXCR3-positive naive CD8 T cells. 5' RACE that incorporated UMI labels was used to prepare the TRB cDNA libraries. TCRdb re-called the 5' RACE reads and catalogs CDR3 proteins one per entry, DNA excluded. The data include about 43,000 distinct CDR3 sequences; the top ten clones carry approximately 12%. Germline CDR1 reads SGHNT; CDR2 reads YYREEE (reference sequence). The CDR3 is made up of 14 amino acids. The TCR originated in a human donor in good health. Some clones in this sample may be carry-over from other donors' samples. Sequenced sample: memory CD8+ T cells from blood. The chain joins TRBV5-4 to TRBJ2-3; TCRdb selects TRBD1, and the lack of DNA leaves this call unchecked. CDR3 loop: CASSPTGGRDTQYF.